Described below is a single T cell receptor beta chain sequence and its context. Its cognate antigen is unknown. With a much larger clone just one base away, this may be a read error. RNA transcripts gave rise to amplified TCR beta CDR3 regions. In the first-round RT-PCR of the TCR CDR3, the HTBI primer set was used. TCRdb ran MiXCR on the multiplex PCR reads and lists one entry per CDR3 protein. The table includes about 840,000 distinct CDR3 sequences, about 38% detected once. These data originate in a study of T cells in Graves' hyperthyroidism and ophthalmopathy. General study points: Researchers found most expanded thyroid clonotypes above 0.001 in blood as well. A median 6.5 months before onset, the model predicted ophthalmopathy.

The V gene lost 4 bases and the J gene lost 3 bases, with 6 bases spanning the gap. CDR3 size: 11 residues. From germline, CDR1 is SQVTM and CDR2 ANQGSEA. It was 8.5 to 10 ml of fresh peripheral blood that supplied the PBMCs. V and J are TRBV29-1 and TRBJ2-5; D unresolved. Sequenced input: blood. The TCR was taken from a man aged 18 to 29 with Graves' hyperthyroidism. DNA for the CDR3: TGCAGCGTTGCTCCTGAAGAGACCCAGTACTTC. Protein: CSVAPEETQYF.